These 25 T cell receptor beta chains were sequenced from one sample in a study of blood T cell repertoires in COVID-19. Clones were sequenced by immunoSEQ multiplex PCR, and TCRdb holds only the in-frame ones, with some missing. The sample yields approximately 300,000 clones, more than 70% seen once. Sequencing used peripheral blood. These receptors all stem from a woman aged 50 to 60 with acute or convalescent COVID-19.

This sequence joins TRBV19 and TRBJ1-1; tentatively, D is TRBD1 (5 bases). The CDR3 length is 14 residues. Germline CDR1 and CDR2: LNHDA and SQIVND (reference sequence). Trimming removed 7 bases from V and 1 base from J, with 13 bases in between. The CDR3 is CASIWEGPNTEAFF. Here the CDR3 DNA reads TGTGCCAGTATTTGGGAGGGGCCGAACACTGAAGCTTTCTTT.

The CDR3 here is CASRGRTVTSYEQYF. CDR3 coding DNA: TGTGCCAGCAGGGGAAGGACAGTGACCTCCTACGAGCAGTACTTC. This chain links TRBV2 with TRBJ2-7; perhaps TRBD1 as D (6 bases). The CDR3 has 15 amino acids. CDR1 is SNHLY and CDR2 is FYNNEI in the germline V gene. V was trimmed by 6 bases and J by 0 bases, leaving 15 bases between them.

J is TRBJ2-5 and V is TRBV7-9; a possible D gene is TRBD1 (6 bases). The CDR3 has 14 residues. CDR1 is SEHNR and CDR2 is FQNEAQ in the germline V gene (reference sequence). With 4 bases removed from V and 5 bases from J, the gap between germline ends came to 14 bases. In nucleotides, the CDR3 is TGTGCCAGCAGCTCACCTGGGGGCTGGGAGACCCAGTACTTC. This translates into CASSSPGGWETQYF.

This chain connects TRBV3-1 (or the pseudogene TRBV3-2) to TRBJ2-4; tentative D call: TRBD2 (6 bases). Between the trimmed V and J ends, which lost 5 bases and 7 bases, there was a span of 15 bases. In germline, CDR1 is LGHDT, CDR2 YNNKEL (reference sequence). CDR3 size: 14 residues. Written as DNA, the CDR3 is TGTGCCAGCAGCATTAGCGGTACGGCGAACATTCAGTACTTC. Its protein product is CASSISGTANIQYF.

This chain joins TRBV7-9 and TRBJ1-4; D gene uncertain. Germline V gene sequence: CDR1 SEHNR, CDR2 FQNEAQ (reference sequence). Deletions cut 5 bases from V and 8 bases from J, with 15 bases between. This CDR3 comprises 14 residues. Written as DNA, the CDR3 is TGTGCCAGCAGCACCCCCCTGACATCAGAAAAACTGTTTTTT. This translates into CASSTPLTSEKLFF. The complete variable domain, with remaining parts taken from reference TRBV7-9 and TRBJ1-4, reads DTGVSQNPRHKITKRGQNVTFRCDPISEHNRLYWYRQTLGQGPEFLTYFQNEAQLEKSRLLSDRFSAERPKGSFSTLEIQRTEQGDSAMYLCASSTPLTSEKLFFGSGTQLSVL.

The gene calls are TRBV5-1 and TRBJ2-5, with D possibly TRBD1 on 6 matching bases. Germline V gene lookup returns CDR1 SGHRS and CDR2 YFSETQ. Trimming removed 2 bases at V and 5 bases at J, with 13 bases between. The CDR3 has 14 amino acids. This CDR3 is CASSLQGGGETQYF. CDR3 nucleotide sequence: TGCGCCAGCAGCTTACAGGGCGGCGGGGAGACCCAGTACTTC. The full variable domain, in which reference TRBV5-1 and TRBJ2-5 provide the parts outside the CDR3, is KAGVTQTPRYLIKTRGQQVTLSCSPISGHRSVSWYQQTPGQGLQFLFEYFSETQRNKGNFPGRFSGRQFSNSRSEMNVSTLELGDSALYLCASSLQGGGETQYFGPGTRLLVL.

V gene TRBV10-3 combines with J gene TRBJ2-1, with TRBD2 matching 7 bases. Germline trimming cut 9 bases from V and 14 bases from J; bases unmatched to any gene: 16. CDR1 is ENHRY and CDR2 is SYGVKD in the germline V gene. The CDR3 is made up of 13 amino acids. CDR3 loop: CAITLGGDREKFF. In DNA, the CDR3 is TGTGCCATTACATTGGGGGGGGACCGGGAGAAGTTCTTC.

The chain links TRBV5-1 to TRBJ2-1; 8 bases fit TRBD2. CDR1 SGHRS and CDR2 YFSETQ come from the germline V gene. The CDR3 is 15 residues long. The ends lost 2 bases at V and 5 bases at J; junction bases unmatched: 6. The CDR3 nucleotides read TGCGCCAGCAGCTTTAGCGGGGAGGGGCACAATGAGCAGTTCTTC. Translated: CASSFSGEGHNEQFF.

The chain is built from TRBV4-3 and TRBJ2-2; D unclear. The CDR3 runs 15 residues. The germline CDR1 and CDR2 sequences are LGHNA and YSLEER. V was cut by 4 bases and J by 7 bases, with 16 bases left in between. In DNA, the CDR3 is TGCGCCAGCAGCCTGTCCAGCGCCATGGGCGGGGAGCTGTTTTTT. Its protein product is CASSLSSAMGGELFF.

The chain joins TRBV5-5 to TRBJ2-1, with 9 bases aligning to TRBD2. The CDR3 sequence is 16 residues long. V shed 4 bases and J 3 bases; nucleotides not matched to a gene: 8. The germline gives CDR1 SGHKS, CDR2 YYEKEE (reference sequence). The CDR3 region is CASSQPGLAYYNEQFF. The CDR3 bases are TGTGCCAGCAGCCAACCGGGACTAGCCTACTACAATGAGCAGTTCTTC.

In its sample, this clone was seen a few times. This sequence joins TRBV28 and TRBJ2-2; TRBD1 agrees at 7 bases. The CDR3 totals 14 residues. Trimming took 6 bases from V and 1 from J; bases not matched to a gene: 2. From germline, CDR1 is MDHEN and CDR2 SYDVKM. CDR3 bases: TGTGCCAGCAGAAGGACAGGGAACACCGGGGAGCTGTTTTTT. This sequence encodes CASRRTGNTGELFF.

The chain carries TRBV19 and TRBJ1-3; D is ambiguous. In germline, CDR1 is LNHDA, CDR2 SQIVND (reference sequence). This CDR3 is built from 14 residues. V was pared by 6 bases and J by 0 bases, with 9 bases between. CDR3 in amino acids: CASSPRDSGNTIYF. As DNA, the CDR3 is TGTGCCAGTAGCCCACGGGACTCTGGAAACACCATATATTTT.

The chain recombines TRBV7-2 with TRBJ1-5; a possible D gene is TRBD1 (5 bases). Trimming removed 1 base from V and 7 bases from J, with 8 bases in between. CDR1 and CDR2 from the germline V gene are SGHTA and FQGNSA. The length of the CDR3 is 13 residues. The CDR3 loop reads CASSLDGGQPQHF. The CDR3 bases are TGTGCCAGCAGCTTAGATGGGGGGCAGCCCCAGCATTTT.

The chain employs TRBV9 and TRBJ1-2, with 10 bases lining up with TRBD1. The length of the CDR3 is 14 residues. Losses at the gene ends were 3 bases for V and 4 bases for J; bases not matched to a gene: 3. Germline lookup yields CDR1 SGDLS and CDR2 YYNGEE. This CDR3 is CASSGDRGGYGYTF. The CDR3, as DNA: TGTGCCAGCAGCGGGGACAGGGGAGGCTATGGCTACACCTTC. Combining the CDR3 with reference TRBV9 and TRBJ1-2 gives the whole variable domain DSGVTQTPKHLITATGQRVTLRCSPRSGDLSVYWYQQSLDQGLQFLIQYYNGEERAKGNILERFSAQQFPDLHSELNLSSLELGDSALYFCASSGDRGGYGYTFGSGTRLTVV.

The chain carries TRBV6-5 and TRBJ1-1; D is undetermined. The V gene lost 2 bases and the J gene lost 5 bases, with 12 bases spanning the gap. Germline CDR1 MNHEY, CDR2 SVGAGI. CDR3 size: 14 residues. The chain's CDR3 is CASSYTNSGTEAFF. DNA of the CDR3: TGTGCCAGCAGTTACACAAACTCGGGGACTGAAGCTTTCTTT.

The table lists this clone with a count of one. The CDR3 loop reads CASSYGTTIGNCQPQHF. The CDR3, as DNA: TGTGCCAGCAGCTACGGGACTACTATTGGCAATTGTCAGCCCCAGCATTTT. The gene calls are TRBV11-2 and TRBJ1-5, with D perhaps TRBD1 (5 bases). The CDR3 is made up of 17 amino acids. The ends were cut back, 4 bases at V and 6 bases at J, with 22 bases in the middle. CDR1 and CDR2 from the germline V gene are SGHAT and FQNNGV.

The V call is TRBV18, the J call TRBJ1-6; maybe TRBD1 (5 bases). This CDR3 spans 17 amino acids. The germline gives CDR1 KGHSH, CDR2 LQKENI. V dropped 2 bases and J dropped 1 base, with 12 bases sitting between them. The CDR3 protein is CASSPIGRGSYNSPLHF. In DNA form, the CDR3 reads TGTGCCAGCTCACCAATTGGACGGGGGTCCTATAATTCACCCCTCCACTTT. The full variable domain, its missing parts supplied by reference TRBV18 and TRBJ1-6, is NAGVMQNPRHLVRRRGQEARLRCSPMKGHSHVYWYRQLPEEGLKFMVYLQKENIIDESGMPKERFSAEFPKEGPSILRIQQVVRGDSAAYFCASSPIGRGSYNSPLHFGNGTRLTVT.

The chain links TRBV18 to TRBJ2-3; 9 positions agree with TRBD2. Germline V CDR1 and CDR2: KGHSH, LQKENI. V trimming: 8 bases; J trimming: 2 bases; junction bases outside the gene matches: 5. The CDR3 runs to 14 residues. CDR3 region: CASRAGGNTDTQYF. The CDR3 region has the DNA TGTGCCAGCCGAGCGGGAGGTAACACAGATACGCAGTATTTT.

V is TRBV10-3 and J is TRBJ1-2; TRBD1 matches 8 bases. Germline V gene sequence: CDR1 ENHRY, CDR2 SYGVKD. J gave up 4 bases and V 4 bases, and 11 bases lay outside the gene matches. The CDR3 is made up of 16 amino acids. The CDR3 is CAISAGTGGNLYGYTF. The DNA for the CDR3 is TGTGCCATCAGTGCCGGGACAGGAGGCAACCTCTATGGCTACACCTTC.

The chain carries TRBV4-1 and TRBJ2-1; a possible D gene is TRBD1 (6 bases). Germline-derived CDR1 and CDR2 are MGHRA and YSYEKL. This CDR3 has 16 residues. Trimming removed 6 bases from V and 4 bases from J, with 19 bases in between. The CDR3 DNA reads TGCGCCAGCAGTTTCACAGGGAACCGGATTTACAATGAGCAGTTCTTC. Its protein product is CASSFTGNRIYNEQFF.

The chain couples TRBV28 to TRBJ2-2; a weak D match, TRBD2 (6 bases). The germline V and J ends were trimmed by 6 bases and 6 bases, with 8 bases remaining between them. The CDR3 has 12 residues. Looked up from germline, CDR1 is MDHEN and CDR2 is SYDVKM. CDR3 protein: CASSSGAGELFF. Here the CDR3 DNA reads TGTGCCAGCAGCTCGGGGGCCGGGGAGCTGTTTTTT.

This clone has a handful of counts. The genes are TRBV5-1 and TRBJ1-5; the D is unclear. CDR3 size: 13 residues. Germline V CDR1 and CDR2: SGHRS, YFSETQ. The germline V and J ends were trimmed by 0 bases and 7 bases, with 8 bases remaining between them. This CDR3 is CASSLAGSQPQHF. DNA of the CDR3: TGCGCCAGCAGCTTGGCCGGGAGCCAGCCCCAGCATTTT.

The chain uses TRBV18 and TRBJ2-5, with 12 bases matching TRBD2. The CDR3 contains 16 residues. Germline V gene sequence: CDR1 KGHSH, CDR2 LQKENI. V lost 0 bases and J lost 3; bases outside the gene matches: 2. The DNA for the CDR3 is TGTGCCAGCTCACCACCGGCTAGCGGGAGGGAAGAGACCCAGTACTTC. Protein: CASSPPASGREETQYF.

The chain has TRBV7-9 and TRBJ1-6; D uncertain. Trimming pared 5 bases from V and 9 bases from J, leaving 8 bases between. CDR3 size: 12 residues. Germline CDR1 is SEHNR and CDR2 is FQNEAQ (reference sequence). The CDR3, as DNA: TGTGCCAGCAGCGTATTTTCTTCACCCCTCCACTTT. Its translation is CASSVFSSPLHF.

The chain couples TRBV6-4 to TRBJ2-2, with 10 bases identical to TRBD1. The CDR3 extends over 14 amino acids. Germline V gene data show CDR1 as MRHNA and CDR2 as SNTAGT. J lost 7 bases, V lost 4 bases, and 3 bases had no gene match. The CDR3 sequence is CASSAGTGVGELFF. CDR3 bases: TGTGCCAGCAGTGCCGGGACAGGGGTCGGGGAGCTGTTTTTT.